Presented here are 13 T cell receptor beta chains from one specimen sequenced in a study of blood T cell repertoires in COVID-19. TCRdb's table, derived via immunoSEQ multiplex PCR, lists solely in-frame clones and lacks some. The sample includes around 23,000 clones, 60% to 75% of them seen just once. The material sequenced was peripheral blood. Receptors were obtained from a man aged 50-60 years with COVID-19, enrolled during active disease.

The CDR3 spells CASSYRVGEKLFF. CDR3 nucleotide sequence: TGTGCCAGCAGTTACCGAGTCGGTGAAAAACTGTTTTTT. J is TRBJ1-4 and V is TRBV6-5; D is uncertain. CDR1 is MNHEY and CDR2 is SVGAGI in the germline V gene. V was cut by 2 bases and J by 7 bases, with 8 bases left in between. CDR3 size: 13 residues.

Here the CDR3 reads CASSLAGGPPDTQYF. For the CDR3, the DNA is TGTGCCAGCAGCTTAGCGGGGGGGCCGCCAGATACGCAGTATTTT. This chain uses TRBV7-9 with TRBJ2-3, with a tentative D call TRBD2 (7 bases). CDR3 length: 15 residues. CDR1 and CDR2 from the germline V gene are SEHNR and FQNEAQ (reference sequence). Trimming removed 0 bases from V and 4 bases from J, with 11 bases in between.

The gene calls are TRBV11-2 and TRBJ2-7, with TRBD2 identical over 14 bases. The CDR3 length is 17 residues. V lost 3 bases and J lost 9; bases outside the gene matches: 13. The germline gives CDR1 SGHAT, CDR2 FQNNGV. CDR3 nucleotide sequence: TGTGCCAGCAGCTTTGGGACTAGCGGGAGAGATCGGGACCCGCAGTACTTC. Translation: CASSFGTSGRDRDPQYF.

The chain joins TRBV9 to TRBJ1-1; D gene uncertain. The V end was cut by 0 bases, the J end by 3 bases, with 12 bases between. The CDR3 has 15 amino acids. Germline CDR1 SGDLS, CDR2 YYNGEE. CDR3 sequence reads: CASSVVSTPDTEAFF. The CDR3 DNA reads TGTGCCAGCAGCGTAGTGTCTACCCCGGACACTGAAGCTTTCTTT.

This clone came up a few times. The chain has TRBV6-6 and TRBJ1-5; 9 positions match TRBD1. V lost 7 bases, J lost 8 bases, and 12 bases stayed unmatched. The CDR3 sequence is 15 residues long. Germline V CDR1 and CDR2: MNHNY, SVGAGI (reference sequence). Written as DNA, the CDR3 is TGTGCCAGCAAGGGGGACAGGGCGGGCTATGAGCCCCAGCATTTT. Translating gives CASKGDRAGYEPQHF.

V and J are TRBV10-3 and TRBJ1-6; D call uncertain. V was shortened by 0 bases and J by 14 bases, with 17 bases between the two germline ends. Germline values: CDR1 ENHRY, CDR2 SYGVKD. This CDR3 is 15 amino acids long. This chain's CDR3 is CAISESGGSSPSLHF. The CDR3 DNA reads TGTGCCATCAGTGAGTCAGGAGGCAGCTCCCCGTCCCTCCACTTT.

The chain couples TRBV6-5 to TRBJ2-1; a possible D gene is TRBD1 (7 bases). The CDR3 consists of 13 residues. V lost 6 bases and J lost 9, with 15 bases in between. The germline CDR1 and CDR2 sequences are MNHEY and SVGAGI. The CDR3 DNA follows: TGTGCCAGCAGGCGAGGGACAGCGGGTGAGCAGTTCTTC. The encoded protein is CASRRGTAGEQFF.

J is TRBJ2-2 and V is TRBV27; 7 bases agree with TRBD1. With 5 bases clipped from V and 7 bases from J, the junction kept 10 bases outside the gene matches. The CDR3 consists of 15 residues. The germline V gene encodes CDR1 MNHEY and CDR2 SMNVEV (reference sequence). CDR3 sequence (DNA): TGTGCCAGCAGTCACGGGGACAGAGTGAACGGGGAGCTGTTTTTT. This translates into CASSHGDRVNGELFF.

This clone was recorded only once. The rearrangement links TRBV28 to TRBJ2-7, with D possibly TRBD1 on 6 matching bases. The V and J ends lost 6 bases and 5 bases respectively, with 11 bases between them. This CDR3 region has 12 residues. Germline CDR1 and CDR2: MDHEN and SYDVKM. CDR3 DNA sequence: TGTGCCAGCAGCCTACAGGGTGACGAGCAGTACTTC. Translation gives CASSLQGDEQYF.

This chain connects TRBV29-1 to TRBJ2-7; 7 bases map to TRBD1. This CDR3 contains 14 residues. The trim removed 2 bases at V and 3 bases at J, leaving 7 bases unmatched. Germline loops: CDR1 SQVTM, CDR2 ANQGSEA. The CDR3: CSVEYRGKVYEQYF. DNA of the CDR3: TGCAGCGTTGAATACAGGGGAAAAGTCTACGAGCAGTACTTC.

The V and J genes are TRBV7-2 and TRBJ1-2; D may be TRBD1 (5 bases). Germline lookup yields CDR1 SGHTA and CDR2 FQGNSA. The CDR3 loop spans 13 amino acids. V was cut by 3 bases and J by 5 bases, with 10 bases left in between. The CDR3 region is CASSLDGQYGYTF. DNA of the CDR3: TGTGCCAGCAGCTTGGACGGACAATATGGCTACACCTTC.

The CDR3 DNA follows: TGTGCCAGCACCCCACAGGGACGAAATTCACCCCTCCACTTT. This translates into CASTPQGRNSPLHF. The chain carries TRBV6-5 and TRBJ1-6, with a possible D match to TRBD1 (6 bases). This CDR3 region has 14 residues. Germline assignment: CDR1 MNHEY and CDR2 SVGAGI. V was clipped by 7 bases and J by 7 bases, with 14 bases between them.

The chain has TRBV5-8 and TRBJ2-3, with 12 nucleotides matching TRBD2. Losses at the gene ends were 3 bases for V and 0 bases for J; bases not matched to a gene: 5. The CDR3 spans 17 residues. CDR1 is SGHTS, CDR2 YDEGEE, per germline. The CDR3 coding sequence is TGTGCCAGCAGCTCCCCGGGGACTAGCGGGAGCACAGATACGCAGTATTTT. It codes for CASSSPGTSGSTDTQYF.